This T cell receptor beta chain derives from a study of blood T cells in healthy people across ages. Findings and limits, study-wide: Naive T cell percentage and TCR beta diversity correlated strongly. Older age went with lower TCR beta diversity per million T cells, in a roughly linear way.

For this clonotype: Its cognate antigen is unknown.

Primed by a sample-barcoded 5' primer and a J-beta primer mix, a second PCR proceeded for 7 to 11 cycles. TCRdb called the 5' RACE reads again in MiXCR, with one record for every CDR3 protein. Counted here are over a million distinct CDR3 sequences, 42% occurring once; the ten biggest clones make up approximately 4%. CDR3 size: 14 residues. CDR1 and CDR2 (germline): SGHTA, FQGNSA. Trimming took 5 bases from V and 4 from J, leaving 12 bases between them. The J gene is TRBJ2-1, the V gene TRBV7-2; possible D gene TRBD2, 6 bases. Sequencing was carried out using blood. The clonotype comes from a young woman in good health. This CDR3 reads CTSSRGTQYNEQFF. The CDR3 nucleotides are TGTACCAGCAGCCGAGGGACTCAGTACAATGAGCAGTTCTTC.